Following are 3 T cell receptor beta chains from one sample sequenced in a study of graft-versus-host responses after intestinal transplantation. Repertoires were generated with immunoSEQ multiplex PCR, while TCRdb's copy carries only in-frame clones and drops some. The repertoire holds some 17,000 clones, with around 82% as singletons. Grafts had their tissue processed, releasing intraepithelial and lamina propria lymphocytes. Specimen: ileum tissue, collected 17 days after transplant. The receptors stem from a human patient who received an intestinal transplant, so some T cells may come from the graft donor.

This chain uses TRBV28 with TRBJ2-2, with 10 nucleotides matching TRBD1. V trimming: 5 bases; J trimming: 4 bases; junction bases outside the gene matches: 7. The CDR3 extends over 16 amino acids. Germline V gene sequence: CDR1 MDHEN, CDR2 SYDVKM. The CDR3 region has the DNA TGTGCCAGCAGTGTCGAGACAGGGGGCGGCACCGGGGAGCTGTTTTTT. Its protein product is CASSVETGGGTGELFF.

The V gene is TRBV7-2, the J gene TRBJ2-1; D unresolved. The germline V gene encodes CDR1 SGHTA and CDR2 FQGNSA. This CDR3 is 16 amino acids long. Trimming removed 2 bases from V and 0 bases from J, with 11 bases in between. The CDR3 loop is CASSLYRLSSYNEQFF. As DNA, the CDR3 is TGTGCCAGCAGCTTATATCGGCTCAGCTCCTACAATGAGCAGTTCTTC.

The V and J genes are TRBV27 and TRBJ2-1, with 8 bases that match TRBD1. V trimming: 4 bases; J trimming: 0 bases; junction bases outside the gene matches: 11. Germline CDR1 is MNHEY and CDR2 is SMNVEV (reference sequence). CDR3 length equals 18 residues. The CDR3 here is CASSSGRETGGSYNEQFF. The CDR3 nucleotides read TGTGCCAGCAGTTCAGGGCGCGAAACAGGGGGCTCCTACAATGAGCAGTTCTTC.